One sample yielded the 3 T cell receptor beta chains listed below, sequenced in a study of early T cells in non-severe SARS-CoV-2 infection. One entry per CDR3 protein results from TCRdb running MiXCR on the 5' RACE reads. The profile shows some 96,000 distinct CDR3 sequences, 8% to 13% of them singletons. The sequenced sample was whole blood, obtained at baseline. These receptors all come from an adult who was a healthcare worker with PCR-confirmed SARS-CoV-2 infection or an uninfected control (not recorded which).

This clonotype appeared a few times. The V gene is TRBV20-1, the J gene TRBJ1-1, with D hard to call. Trimming took off 5 bases at V and 0 bases at J, with 1 base between the two ends. The CDR3 is made up of 10 amino acids. The germline V gene has CDR1 DFQATT and CDR2 SNEGSKA (reference sequence). The CDR3 bases are TGCAGTGCTCTGAACACTGAAGCTTTCTTT. Translating it yields CSALNTEAFF.

This clonotype appeared many times. This chain connects TRBV3-1 to TRBJ2-7; D gene ambiguous. CDR3 length: 18 residues. V lost 4 bases, J lost 3 bases, and 25 bases lay in between. The germline V gene has CDR1 LGHDT and CDR2 YNNKEL (reference sequence). The CDR3 DNA reads TGTGCCAGCAGCCCCCTCATGGGCCGACGCGGAGTATACTACGAGCAGTACTTC. Translation: CASSPLMGRRGVYYEQYF.

In its sample, this clonotype was seen many times. The chain combines TRBV12-3 or TRBV12-4 with TRBJ1-2; possible D gene TRBD1, 6 bases. CDR3 size: 14 residues. Trimming took 6 bases from V and 2 from J, leaving 13 bases between them. The CDR3 DNA sequence: TGTGCCAGCAGATCAGACAGGACGAACTATGGCTACACCTTC. Its translation: CASRSDRTNYGYTF.